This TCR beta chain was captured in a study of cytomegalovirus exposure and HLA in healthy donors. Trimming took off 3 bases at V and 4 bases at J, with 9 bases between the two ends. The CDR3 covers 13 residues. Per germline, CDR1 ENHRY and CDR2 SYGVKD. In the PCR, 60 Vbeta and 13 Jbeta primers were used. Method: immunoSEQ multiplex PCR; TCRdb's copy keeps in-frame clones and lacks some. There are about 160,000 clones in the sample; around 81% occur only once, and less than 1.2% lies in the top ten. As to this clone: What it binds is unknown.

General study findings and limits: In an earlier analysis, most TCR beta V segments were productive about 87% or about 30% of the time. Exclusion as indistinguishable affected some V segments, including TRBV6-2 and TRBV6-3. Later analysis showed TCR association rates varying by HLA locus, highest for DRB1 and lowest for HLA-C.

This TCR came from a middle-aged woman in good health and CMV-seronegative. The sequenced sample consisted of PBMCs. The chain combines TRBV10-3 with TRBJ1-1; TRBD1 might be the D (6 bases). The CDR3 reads CAISDGQPTEAFF. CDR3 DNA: TGTGCCATCAGTGATGGACAGCCCACTGAAGCTTTCTTT.